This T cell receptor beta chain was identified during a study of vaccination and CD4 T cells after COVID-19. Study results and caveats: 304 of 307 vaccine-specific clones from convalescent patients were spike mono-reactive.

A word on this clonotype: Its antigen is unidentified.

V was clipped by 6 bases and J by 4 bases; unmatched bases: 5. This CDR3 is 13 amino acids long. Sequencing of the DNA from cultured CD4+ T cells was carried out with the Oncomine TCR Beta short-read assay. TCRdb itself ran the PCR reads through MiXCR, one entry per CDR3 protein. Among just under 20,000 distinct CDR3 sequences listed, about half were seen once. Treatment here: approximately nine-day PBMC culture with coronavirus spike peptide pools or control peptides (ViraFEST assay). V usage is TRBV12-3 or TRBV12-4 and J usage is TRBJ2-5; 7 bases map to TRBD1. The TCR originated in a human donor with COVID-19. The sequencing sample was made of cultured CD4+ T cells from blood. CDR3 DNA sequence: TGTGCCAGCAGAGAACAGGGGCGAGAGACCCAGTACTTC. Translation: CASREQGRETQYF.